This T cell receptor beta chain emerged from a study of cytomegalovirus exposure and HLA in healthy donors. On the study more broadly: The use of the same platform for the 120 or so validation repertoires and the 600 to 700 first-cohort repertoires was reported by a later analysis.

Some clones are missing from TCRdb's copy, which holds only in-frame ones; the method was immunoSEQ multiplex PCR. Seen here are around 300,000 clones, over 75% observed once, and the top ten hold approximately 0.95%. Germline V gives CDR1 SGHNT, CDR2 YYREEE (reference sequence). The CDR3 extends over 16 amino acids. With V trimmed by 2 bases and J by 2 bases, 6 bases remained unmatched. V usage is TRBV5-4 and J usage is TRBJ2-5; 10 bases are shared with TRBD2. The sample was PBMCs. The clonotype was recovered from a woman aged 18-30 years in good health and CMV-seronegative. The CDR3 protein is CASSLGTSGTQETQYF. The CDR3 DNA follows: TGTGCCAGCAGCTTAGGTACTAGCGGGACACAAGAGACCCAGTACTTC.